The 27 T cell receptor beta chains reported below all come from one sample, sequenced in a study of CD8+CD57+ T cells in acquired aplastic anemia. It was genomic DNA that served as the template for profiling TCR beta VDJ and CDR3. TCRdb recomputed calls from the reads with MiXCR, one row per CDR3 protein. Among 200,000 or so distinct CDR3 sequences listed, less than 65% were seen once. The sample taken for sequencing was sorted CD4+, CD8+, or CD8+CD57+ T cells (not recorded which) from PBMCs. The receptors here all came from a human donor with severe aplastic anemia or a healthy control (not recorded which).

The chain carries TRBV24-1 and TRBJ1-1; 7 nucleotides line up with TRBD1. CDR3 length: 15 residues. The V gene's germline CDR1 is KGHDR and CDR2 SFDVKD. Trimming took 7 bases from V and 8 from J; bases not matched to a gene: 15. In DNA, the CDR3 is TGTGCCACCAGCGATACGGGGCAGGGGGGATCCGAAGCTTTCTTT. This translates into CATSDTGQGGSEAFF.

The chain uses TRBV20-1 and TRBJ1-5; D remains ambiguous. The germline V gene has CDR1 DFQATT and CDR2 SNEGSKA (reference sequence). V was trimmed by 3 bases and J by 6 bases, leaving 12 bases between them. There are 13 residues in the CDR3. CDR3 nucleotides: TGCAGTGCTAGGGTACCGGGGAGTCAGCCCCAGCATTTT. Translation: CSARVPGSQPQHF.

The genes are TRBV20-1 and TRBJ2-3; 9 bases match TRBD2. The CDR3 has 18 amino acids. From germline, CDR1 is DFQATT and CDR2 SNEGSKA (reference sequence). V was pared by 6 bases and J by 1 base, with 17 bases of the junction left unmatched. The CDR3 DNA reads as TGCAGTGCCCCCCCCTCAGCTAGCGGGACGCGGGGCACAGATACGCAGTATTTT. Translated, it gives CSAPPSASGTRGTDTQYF.

The chain carries TRBV24-1 and TRBJ2-3; D remains unclear. CDR3 length: 13 amino acids. From germline, CDR1 is KGHDR and CDR2 SFDVKD. V was trimmed by 4 bases and J by 5 bases, leaving 9 bases between them. In DNA form, the CDR3 reads TGTGCCACCAGTGACCCCGACTTAGATACGCAGTATTTT. This gives the protein CATSDPDLDTQYF.

CDR3 protein: CASSESGSQETQYF. CDR3 coding DNA: TGCGCCAGCAGTGAGTCGGGGAGCCAAGAGACCCAGTACTTC. This chain links TRBV10-1 with TRBJ2-5, with a possible D match to TRBD2 (5 bases). CDR1 is WNHNN and CDR2 is SYGVQD in the germline V gene (reference sequence). CDR3 length equals 14 residues. V dropped 0 bases and J dropped 1 base, with 6 bases sitting between them.

The CDR3 here is CASSRGGYEQYF. The CDR3 bases are TGTGCCAGCAGCAGAGGGGGCTACGAGCAGTACTTC. The V call is TRBV9, the J call TRBJ2-7, with D possibly matching TRBD1 (6 bases). The germline V gene encodes CDR1 SGDLS and CDR2 YYNGEE. Trimming cost V 4 bases and J 3 bases, with 8 bases left between them. The CDR3 contains 12 residues.

The chain is built from TRBV2 and TRBJ1-4; D is possibly TRBD1 (6 bases). V was cut by 6 bases and J by 6 bases, with 11 bases left in between. CDR1 is SNHLY, CDR2 FYNNEI, per germline. CDR3 size: 13 residues. CDR3 nucleotides: TGTGCCAGCAGAGGCAGGGGATATGAAAAACTGTTTTTT. Translating gives CASRGRGYEKLFF.

In this sample, this clonotype turned up many times. The V gene is TRBV4-1, the J gene TRBJ1-1, with TRBD1 as a possible D gene (5 bases). Trimming removed 8 bases from V and 1 base from J, with 14 bases in between. Per the germline V gene, CDR1 is MGHRA and CDR2 is YSYEKL. The CDR3 extends over 14 amino acids. This chain's CDR3 is CASGRRQQNTEAFF. The CDR3 bases are TGCGCCAGCGGACGGAGACAGCAGAACACTGAAGCTTTCTTT.

The chain couples TRBV2 to TRBJ2-7; 9 nucleotides line up with TRBD1. Germline trimming cut 4 bases from V and 2 bases from J; bases unmatched to any gene: 9. Germline-derived CDR1 and CDR2 are SNHLY and FYNNEI. The CDR3 has 16 amino acids. This CDR3 reads CASSVTRDRETYEQYF. DNA of the CDR3: TGTGCCAGCAGTGTAACCCGGGACAGGGAAACCTACGAGCAGTACTTC.

The V and J genes are TRBV7-8 and TRBJ2-1, with 8 bases matching TRBD2. V dropped 5 bases and J dropped 9; count of bases not matched to a gene: 12. Germline CDR1 reads SGHVS; CDR2 reads FQNEAQ. The CDR3 is 15 amino acids. The CDR3 region has the DNA TGTGCCAGCAGCCCCCTGGGTAGCGGGACTGGTGAGCAGTTCTTC. This translates into CASSPLGSGTGEQFF.

This chain joins TRBV2 and TRBJ2-1, with D perhaps assigned TRBD1 or TRBD2 (5 bases each). The V gene's germline CDR1 is SNHLY and CDR2 FYNNEI. The CDR3 is 14 amino acids. Trimming cost V 10 bases and J 1 base, with 14 bases left between them. CDR3 DNA sequence: TGTGCCACTAGAAGGGACGGGTCCTACAATGAGCAGTTCTTC. This encodes CATRRDGSYNEQFF.

This clonotype was seen a single time. The gene calls are TRBV14 and TRBJ1-1; perhaps TRBD1 as D (5 bases). Trimming stripped 3 bases from V and 6 bases from J, with 11 bases between. The length of the CDR3 is 13 residues. CDR1 and CDR2 from the germline V gene are SGHDN and FVKESK. The CDR3, as DNA: TGTGCCAGCAGCCACCTGGGACGGGCTGAAGCTTTCTTT. Translated: CASSHLGRAEAFF.

This chain uses TRBV5-1 with TRBJ1-1, with D uncertain. V was pared by 1 base and J by 2 bases, with 9 bases between. The CDR3 runs to 14 residues. Germline CDR1 SGHRS, CDR2 YFSETQ. CDR3 nucleotides: TGCGCCAGCAGCTTGTCGGCAGCAAACACTGAAGCTTTCTTT. Residues: CASSLSAANTEAFF.

This sequence joins TRBV19 and TRBJ2-7; TRBD1 aligns across 10 bases. CDR1 LNHDA and CDR2 SQIVND come from the germline V gene (reference sequence). The CDR3 covers 16 residues. J gave up 3 bases and V 4 bases, and 9 bases lay outside the gene matches. CDR3 region: CASSSPLDRGVYEQYF. CDR3 DNA sequence: TGTGCCAGTAGTAGCCCACTGGACAGGGGGGTCTACGAGCAGTACTTC.

Only a few counts were recorded for this clonotype. Relative to the germline gene, one junction end is altered; a read error may explain this. The chain recombines TRBV7-6 with TRBJ2-2, with 7 bases that match TRBD1. CDR1 and CDR2 (germline): SGHVS, FNYEAQ. The length of the CDR3 is 9 residues. The CDR3 bases are TGTGCCAGCAGCACCCGACAGGGTTTT. This sequence encodes CASSTRQGF. The full variable domain, its missing parts supplied by reference TRBV7-6 and TRBJ2-2, is GAGVSQSPRYKVTKRGQDVALRCDPISGHVSLYWYRQALGQGPEFLTYFNYEAQQDKSGLPNDRFSAERPEGSISTLTIQRTEQRDSAMYRCASSTRQGFGEGSRLTVL.

The V gene is TRBV7-9, the J gene TRBJ2-3; the D gene could be TRBD1 or TRBD2 (6 bases each). V lost 9 bases and J 11 bases, leaving 12 bases between the germline ends. Germline lookup yields CDR1 SEHNR and CDR2 FQNEAQ (reference sequence). This CDR3 has 10 residues. This CDR3 reads CASGGRLQYF. The CDR3, as DNA: TGTGCCAGTGGGGGGCGTTTGCAGTATTTT.

Regarding this clonotype: Sequence at one end of the junction differs from germline and may be a read error. The chain joins TRBV5-1 to TRBJ2-2; D gene unclear. In germline, CDR1 is SGHRS, CDR2 YFSETQ. The CDR3 runs 13 residues. DNA of the CDR3: TGTGCCAGCAGACGAACAATTACCGGGGAGCTGTTTTTT. Protein product: CASRRTITGELFF.

This clonotype was seen only a few times. The V and J genes are TRBV20-1 and TRBJ2-7; D may correspond to TRBD1 or TRBD2 (6 bases each). Trimming shortened V by 2 bases and J by 4 bases, and 15 bases separated the two germline ends. The length of the CDR3 is 14 residues. Germline V gene sequence: CDR1 DFQATT, CDR2 SNEGSKA (reference sequence). DNA for the CDR3: TGCAGTGCTAGAATCGTGGGGGGCCGGTACGAGCAGTACTTC. It codes for CSARIVGGRYEQYF.

The CDR3 bases are TGTGCCAGCAGTTCCGGACAGGACCTCCATTCCGAGCAGTACTTC. Its translation is CASSSGQDLHSEQYF. The rearrangement joins TRBV7-9 to TRBJ2-7; 7 nucleotides line up with TRBD1. V trimming: 6 bases; J trimming: 6 bases; junction bases outside the gene matches: 14. This CDR3 is 15 amino acids long. CDR1 and CDR2 (germline): SEHNR, FQNEAQ (reference sequence).

Of note for this clonotype: The junction shows a germline mismatch at one end, possibly a read error. The chain links TRBV13 to TRBJ2-1; D gene ambiguous. The CDR3 runs to 12 residues. Germline-derived CDR1 and CDR2 are PRHDT and FYEKMQ (reference sequence). CDR3 bases: TGCGCCAGCAGCTACACCTCGGGTGAGCAGTTCTTC. This translates into CASSYTSGEQFF. Drawing the rest from reference TRBV13 and TRBJ2-1, the complete variable domain is AAGVIQSPRHLIKEKRETATLKCYPIPRHDTVYWYQQGPGQDPQFLISFYEKMQSDKGSIPDRFSAQQFSDYHSELNMSSLELGDSALYFCASSYTSGEQFFGPGTRLTVL.

The rearrangement joins TRBV9 to TRBJ2-3, with D possibly being TRBD2 (6 bases). V lost 4 bases to trimming and J lost 3 bases, with 12 bases between them. The CDR3 covers 14 residues. Germline CDR1 reads SGDLS; CDR2 reads YYNGEE. The CDR3 sequence is CASSITRGTDTQYF. CDR3 nucleotides: TGTGCCAGCAGCATTACGCGGGGTACAGATACGCAGTATTTT.

Comment on this clonotype: A read error may produce the germline difference seen at one junction end. The J gene is TRBJ1-6, the V gene TRBV11-2, with 10 bases identical to TRBD1. Germline loops: CDR1 SGHAT, CDR2 FQNNGV. There are 14 residues in the CDR3. CDR3 residues: CASSLGQGNSPPHF. The CDR3, as DNA: TGTGCCAGCAGCCTGGGACAGGGGAATTCACCCCCCCACTTT.

The CDR3 sequence: CAISATSGSSYNEQFF. The DNA of the CDR3 is TGTGCCATCAGTGCTACTAGCGGGAGCTCCTACAATGAGCAGTTCTTC. This sequence joins TRBV10-3 and TRBJ2-1, with TRBD2 identical over 11 bases. The CDR3 is 16 residues long. Germline V gene data show CDR1 as ENHRY and CDR2 as SYGVKD. The ends lost 4 bases at V and 0 bases at J; junction bases unmatched: 2.

This clonotype was detected many times. The rearrangement uses TRBV15 and TRBJ2-3; no clear D. V gave up 8 bases and J gave up 4 bases, with 19 bases separating them. The CDR3 is 15 residues long. CDR1 and CDR2 (germline): LNHNV, YYDKDF (reference sequence). The CDR3 DNA follows: TGTGCCACCGAGAAAGACACGACGGGCGCAGATACGCAGTATTTT. It is translated as CATEKDTTGADTQYF.

In the case of this clonotype: The germline gene is not matched at one end of the junction; a read error may be the cause. V is TRBV20-1 and J is TRBJ2-7; 10 positions match TRBD1. The germline V gene has CDR1 DFQATT and CDR2 SNEGSKA (reference sequence). The CDR3 runs 13 residues. The CDR3, as DNA: TGCGGTGCGGGCCGGGACAGGGGATACGAGCGGTACTTC. Amino acids: CGAGRDRGYERYF.

This clonotype has just a few counts. The chain carries TRBV2 and TRBJ2-7, with TRBD1 identical over 7 bases. Germline values: CDR1 SNHLY, CDR2 FYNNEI. Trimming took 4 bases from V and 3 from J; bases not matched to a gene: 12. This CDR3 contains 16 residues. In DNA form, the CDR3 reads TGTGCCAGCAGTGTACGCATAATAGGGACAGACTACGAGCAGTACTTC. Translated, it gives CASSVRIIGTDYEQYF. Drawing the rest from reference TRBV2 and TRBJ2-7, the complete variable domain is EPEVTQTPSHQVTQMGQEVILRCVPISNHLYFYWYRQILGQKVEFLVSFYNNEISEKSEIFDDQFSVERPDGSNFTLKIRSTKLEDSAMYFCASSVRIIGTDYEQYFGPGTRLTVT.

The chain uses TRBV9 and TRBJ1-6, with D unresolved. Trimming shortened V by 5 bases and J by 10 bases, and 13 bases separated the two germline ends. Germline CDR1 and CDR2: SGDLS and YYNGEE. The CDR3 totals 13 residues. CDR3 nucleotide sequence: TGTGCCAGCAGTTACTCGATTTACTCACCCCTCCACTTT. Residues: CASSYSIYSPLHF. Combining the CDR3 with reference TRBV9 and TRBJ1-6 gives the whole variable domain DSGVTQTPKHLITATGQRVTLRCSPRSGDLSVYWYQQSLDQGLQFLIQYYNGEERAKGNILERFSAQQFPDLHSELNLSSLELGDSALYFCASSYSIYSPLHFGNGTRLTVT.